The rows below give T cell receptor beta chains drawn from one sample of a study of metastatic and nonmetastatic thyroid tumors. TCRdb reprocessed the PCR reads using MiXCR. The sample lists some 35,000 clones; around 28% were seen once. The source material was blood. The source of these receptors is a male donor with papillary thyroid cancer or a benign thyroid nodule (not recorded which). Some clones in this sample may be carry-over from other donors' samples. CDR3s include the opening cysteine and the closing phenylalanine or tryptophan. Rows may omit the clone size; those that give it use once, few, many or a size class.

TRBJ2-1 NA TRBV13 CASSSRTGWGVSYNEQFF
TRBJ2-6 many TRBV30 CAWSSGVGANVLTF
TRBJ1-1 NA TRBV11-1 CASSLNSAGYTFF
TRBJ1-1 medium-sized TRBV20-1 CSAREKGPNTEAFF
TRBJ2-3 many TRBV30 CAWSEQGAFTDTQYF
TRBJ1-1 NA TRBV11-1 CASVGTGDGTEAFF
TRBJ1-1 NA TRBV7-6 CASSLGLGRPDEAFF
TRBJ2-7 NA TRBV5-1 CASSFSGSSYEQYF
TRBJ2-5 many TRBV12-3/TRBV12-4 CASSLGDTGWGETQYF
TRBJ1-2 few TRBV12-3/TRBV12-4 CASSKDRGRGYTF
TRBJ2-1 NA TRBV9 CASSEGGSYYNEQFF
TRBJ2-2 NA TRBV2 CASSRDRSGELFF
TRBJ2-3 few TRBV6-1 CASSQGVDTDTQYF
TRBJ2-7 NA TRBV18 CASSAITSYEQYF
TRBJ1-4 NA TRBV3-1 CASSPDGTESEKLFF
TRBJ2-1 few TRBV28 CASSLGGRDEQFF
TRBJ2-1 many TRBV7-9 CASSLTGGPENEQFF
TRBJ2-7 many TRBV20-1 CSATNGTSGRAVNEQYF
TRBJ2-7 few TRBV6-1 CASRTGPGYEQYF
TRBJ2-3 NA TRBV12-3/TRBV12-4 CASSLRGGGDTQYF
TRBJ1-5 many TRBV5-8 CASSSGTGGQSNQPQHF
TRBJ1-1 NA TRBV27 CASGTFDQGPTESFF
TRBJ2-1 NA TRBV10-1 CASSLSGFNEQFF
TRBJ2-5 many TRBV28 CASSIPGLGETQYF
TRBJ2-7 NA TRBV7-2 CASREVASENYEQYF
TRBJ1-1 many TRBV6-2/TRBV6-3 CASSYRGFSEAFF
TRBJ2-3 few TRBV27 CASILRLAGGRNTQYF
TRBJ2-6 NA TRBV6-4 CVISDGSSGANVLTF
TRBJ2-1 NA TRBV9 CASSVGGGATNEQFF
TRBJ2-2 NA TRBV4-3 CASRLSVTNTGELFF
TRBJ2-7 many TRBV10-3 CAISGPLGVGRISYEQYF
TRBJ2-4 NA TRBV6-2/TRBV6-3 CASCSRQGVTKNIQYF
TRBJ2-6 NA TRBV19 CASKGLSGANVLTF
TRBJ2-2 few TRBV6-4 CASSPGGISTGELFF
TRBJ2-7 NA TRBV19 CASSIGTAGRSYEQYF
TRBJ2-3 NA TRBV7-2 CASSLASTGTSTDTQYF
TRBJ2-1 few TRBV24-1 CATSDSRTSGRNEQFF
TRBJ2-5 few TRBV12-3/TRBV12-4 CASKNSGFETQYF
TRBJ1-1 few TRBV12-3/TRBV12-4 CASSLRTLASFF
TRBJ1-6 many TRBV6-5 CASSYGTGGSPLHF
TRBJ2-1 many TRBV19 CASRTGGAYNEQFF
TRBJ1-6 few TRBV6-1 CASSQQSGDGSPLHF
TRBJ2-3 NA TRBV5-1 CASSPLGRTDTQYF
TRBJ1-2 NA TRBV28 CASISGGGDRVYGYTF
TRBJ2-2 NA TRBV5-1 CASSLVPGGPGELFF
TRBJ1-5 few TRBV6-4 CASSVQADQPQHF
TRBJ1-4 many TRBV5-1 CASSFRGGNEKLFF
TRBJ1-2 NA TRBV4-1 CASSQWTGEDYYGYTF